This entry lists 11 T cell receptor beta chains sequenced from one sample in a study of blood T cell repertoires in COVID-19. The data were produced by immunoSEQ multiplex PCR, yet TCRdb's version contains in-frame clones alone and is incomplete. This sample has fewer than 700,000 clones, with about 89% found just once. The source material was peripheral blood. These receptors all stem from a woman in her forties or fifties with COVID-19, enrolled during active disease.

The chain has TRBV18 and TRBJ1-1; D might be TRBD1 (6 bases). V lost 4 bases and J 10 bases, leaving 13 bases between the germline ends. The CDR3 loop spans 12 amino acids. Germline lookup yields CDR1 KGHSH and CDR2 LQKENI. The CDR3 region is CASSLTAGVAFF. In DNA form, the CDR3 reads TGTGCCAGCTCACTAACCGCAGGGGTAGCTTTCTTT.

This clone has a handful of counts. This chain uses TRBV5-1 with TRBJ1-6, with TRBD1 identical over 7 bases. V lost 4 bases and J lost 7; bases outside the gene matches: 14. Germline V gene lookup returns CDR1 SGHRS and CDR2 YFSETQ. The CDR3 covers 17 residues. The CDR3 nucleotides are TGCGCCAGCAGCCCCCTACCCCCTAGGACAGGAAATTCACCCCTCCACTTT. Protein: CASSPLPPRTGNSPLHF.

The chain employs TRBV7-2 and TRBJ2-7, with 7 bases lining up with TRBD1. CDR1 SGHTA and CDR2 FQGNSA come from the germline V gene. J gave up 2 bases and V 5 bases, and 9 bases lay outside the gene matches. The CDR3 is 15 amino acids. CDR3 nucleotides: TGTGCCAGCAGCAAACAGGGGCAAGGGACCTACGAGCAGTACTTC. It specifies CASSKQGQGTYEQYF. The entire variable domain, with the rest obtained from reference TRBV7-2 and TRBJ2-7, is as follows: GAGVSQSPSNKVTEKGKDVELRCDPISGHTALYWYRQSLGQGLEFLIYFQGNSAPDKSGLPSDRFSAERTGGSVSTLTIQRTQQEDSAVYLCASSKQGQGTYEQYFGPGTRLTVT.

The V call is TRBV28, the J call TRBJ2-3, with TRBD2 as a possible D gene (5 bases). This CDR3 spans 14 amino acids. Germline assignment: CDR1 MDHEN and CDR2 SYDVKM. The V gene lost 4 bases and the J gene lost 8 bases, with 16 bases spanning the gap. The CDR3 reads CASSSNYGGGTQYF. CDR3 DNA: TGTGCCAGCAGTTCTAACTACGGAGGAGGTACGCAGTATTTT.

The table lists this clone with a count of one. V gene TRBV30 combines with J gene TRBJ2-3; unclear D gene. V gave up 3 bases and J gave up 1 base, with 8 bases separating them. The CDR3 has 13 residues. The germline V gene has CDR1 GTSNPN and CDR2 SVGIG (reference sequence). The CDR3 DNA reads TGTGCCTGGAGGTTAGCCGGCACAGATACGCAGTATTTT. Translated, it gives CAWRLAGTDTQYF. Full variable domain (outside the CDR3, taken from reference TRBV30 and TRBJ2-3): SQTIHQWPATLVQPVGSPLSLECTVEGTSNPNLYWYRQAAGRGLQLLFYSVGIGQISSEVPQNLSASRPQDRQFILSSKKLLLSDSGFYLCAWRLAGTDTQYFGPGTRLTVL.

The chain carries TRBV11-2 and TRBJ2-1; 7 bases agree with TRBD1. The germline gives CDR1 SGHAT, CDR2 FQNNGV. With 5 bases clipped from V and 6 bases from J, the junction kept 7 bases outside the gene matches. The length of the CDR3 is 14 residues. The CDR3 protein is CASSPTGLFNEQFF. The CDR3 DNA sequence: TGTGCCAGCAGCCCGACAGGGCTTTTCAATGAGCAGTTCTTC.

This chain uses TRBV20-1 with TRBJ1-6; possibly TRBD1 for D (6 bases). This CDR3 comprises 15 residues. V lost 3 bases, J lost 0 bases, and 9 bases lay in between. The germline V gene has CDR1 DFQATT and CDR2 SNEGSKA (reference sequence). CDR3 loop: CSASDRSSYNSPLHF. CDR3 coding DNA: TGCAGTGCTAGTGACAGGTCCTCCTATAATTCACCCCTCCACTTT.

This clone turned up a few times. This rearrangement joins TRBV5-6 to TRBJ1-2; D remains unclear. The length of the CDR3 is 15 residues. CDR1 is SGHDT, CDR2 YYEEEE, per germline. V was trimmed by 4 bases and J by 0 bases, leaving 13 bases between them. The DNA of the CDR3 is TGTGCCAGCAGCGAAGTATCCACGGCTAACTATGGCTACACCTTC. Protein product: CASSEVSTANYGYTF.

This clone has just a few counts. The CDR3 DNA is TGTGCCAGCAGTTTAGAGCCCCTGAGCGACCCGAACACCGGGGAGCTGTTTTTT. It specifies CASSLEPLSDPNTGELFF. This chain uses TRBV28 with TRBJ2-2; D not resolved. This CDR3 region has 18 residues. The V and J ends lost 2 bases and 0 bases respectively, with 16 bases between them. Per the germline V gene, CDR1 is MDHEN and CDR2 is SYDVKM.

The chain carries TRBV9 and TRBJ1-4; D might be TRBD1 (5 bases). The CDR3 loop spans 15 amino acids. Germline V gene lookup returns CDR1 SGDLS and CDR2 YYNGEE. V was cut by 0 bases and J by 6 bases, with 12 bases left in between. This chain's CDR3 is CASSVEGSRYEKLFF. CDR3 DNA: TGTGCCAGCAGCGTAGAGGGGTCTCGATATGAAAAACTGTTTTTT.

The chain recombines TRBV4-1 with TRBJ2-7, with TRBD1 matching over 10 bases. Germline CDR1 and CDR2: MGHRA and YSYEKL. After removal of 4 bases from V and 2 bases from J, the junction contained 5 bases not matched to a gene. The CDR3 has 15 amino acids. DNA for the CDR3: TGCGCCAGCAGCCGTACGGGACAGGGGACCTACGAGCAGTACTTC. This sequence encodes CASSRTGQGTYEQYF.